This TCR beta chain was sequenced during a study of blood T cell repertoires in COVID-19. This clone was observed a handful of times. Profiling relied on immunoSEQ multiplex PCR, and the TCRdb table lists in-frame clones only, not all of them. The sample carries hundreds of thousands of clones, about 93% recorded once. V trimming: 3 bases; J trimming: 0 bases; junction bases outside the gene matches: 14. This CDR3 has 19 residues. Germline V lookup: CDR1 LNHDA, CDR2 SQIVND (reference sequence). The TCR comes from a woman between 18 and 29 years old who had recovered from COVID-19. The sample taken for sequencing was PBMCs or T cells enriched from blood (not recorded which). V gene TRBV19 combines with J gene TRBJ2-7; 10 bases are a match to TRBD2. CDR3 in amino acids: CASSMGRRTSGMSSYEQYF. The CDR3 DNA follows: TGTGCCAGTAGTATGGGACGCCGCACTAGCGGGATGAGCTCCTACGAGCAGTACTTC. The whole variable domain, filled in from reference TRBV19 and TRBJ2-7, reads DGGITQSPKYLFRKEGQNVTLSCEQNLNHDAMYWYRQDPGQGLRLIYYSQIVNDFQKGDIAEGYSVSREKKESFPLTVTSAQKNPTAFYLCASSMGRRTSGMSSYEQYFGPGTRLTVT.